These 10 T cell receptor beta chains were all obtained from the same sample, sequenced in a study of T-cell memory formation after mild COVID-19. From the 5' RACE reads, TCRdb called clonotypes with MiXCR, one entry per CDR3 protein. The repertoire holds approximately 580,000 distinct CDR3 sequences, with just over 20% as singletons. Input material: PBMCs or a T cell subset sorted from them (not recorded which). These TCRs come from an adult woman who had mild COVID-19 (a few samples of this study predate the infection). Cell type and time point are not known.

This clonotype was seen at least ten times. The chain recombines TRBV12-3 or TRBV12-4 with TRBJ2-1; D could derive from TRBD1 or TRBD2 (6 bases each). The CDR3 spans 13 residues. Trimming pared 1 base from V and 9 bases from J, leaving 10 bases between. The CDR3 nucleotides read TGTGCCAGCAGTTTAGAGGGGGGTGGTGAGCAGTTCTTC. Translated: CASSLEGGGEQFF.

This clonotype was seen a handful of times. The chain uses TRBV5-6 and TRBJ1-1; TRBD1 aligns across 7 bases. V shed 0 bases, J shed 8 bases, and the junction held 1 base outside the gene matches. Germline-derived CDR1 and CDR2 are SGHDT and YYEEEE. The CDR3 is 12 residues long. Written as DNA, the CDR3 is TGTGCCAGCAGCTTGGTGACAGGGGAAGCTTTCTTT. Translated: CASSLVTGEAFF.

The J gene is TRBJ2-1, the V gene TRBV25-1, with D perhaps TRBD1 (5 bases). The V end was cut by 5 bases, the J end by 10 bases, with 12 bases between. Per the germline V gene, CDR1 is MGHDK and CDR2 is SYGVNS. The CDR3 extends over 12 amino acids. The CDR3 region has the DNA TGTGCCAGCAGTTACCAGGGCCACGAGCAGTTCTTC. Amino acid sequence: CASSYQGHEQFF.

This clonotype was seen more than once but under ten times. The V call is TRBV20-1, the J call TRBJ2-3, with no clear D. Trimming took off 5 bases at V and 4 bases at J, with 19 bases between the two ends. This CDR3 is 15 amino acids long. CDR1 and CDR2 (germline): DFQATT, SNEGSKA (reference sequence). The DNA for the CDR3 is TGCAGTGCTCGAACCGGGTCCACCCCGCCAGATACGCAGTATTTT. Translating gives CSARTGSTPPDTQYF.

About this clonotype: One end of the junction is discordant with germline, which a read error may explain. The gene calls are TRBV9 and TRBJ1-2; tentative D call: TRBD1 (5 bases). Germline V lookup: CDR1 SGDLS, CDR2 YYNGEE. The CDR3 spans 13 residues. For the CDR3, the DNA is TGTGCCAGCAGCGTAGGGTCGTCGGGGGTCCTCCACTTC. This translates into CASSVGSSGVLHF.

This clonotype was seen a few times. The chain employs TRBV3-1 and TRBJ1-5; D uncertain. The CDR3 length is 13 residues. Trimming removed 0 bases at V and 10 bases at J, with 10 bases between. Germline CDR1 and CDR2: LGHDT and YNNKEL (reference sequence). The CDR3 region is CASSQEGGRPQHF. The CDR3 DNA is TGTGCCAGCAGCCAAGAAGGCGGGCGTCCCCAGCATTTT.

The chain has TRBV18 and TRBJ2-7, with D uncertain. From germline, CDR1 is KGHSH and CDR2 LQKENI. The germline V and J ends were trimmed by 4 bases and 1 base, with 11 bases remaining between them. The CDR3 covers 14 residues. For the CDR3, the DNA is TGTGCCAGCTCACAAACCGGAAGATCCTACGAGCAGTACTTC. Translation: CASSQTGRSYEQYF.

This clonotype was recorded a few times. The chain has TRBV3-1 and TRBJ2-3; D is unresolved. Germline V gene sequence: CDR1 LGHDT, CDR2 YNNKEL (reference sequence). Trimming cost V 1 base and J 3 bases, with 2 bases left between them. The CDR3 length is 12 residues. In DNA, the CDR3 is TGTGCCAGCAGCCAAGCTACAGATACGCAGTATTTT. This codes for CASSQATDTQYF.

This clonotype turned up a few times. The chain employs TRBV5-1 and TRBJ2-7; perhaps TRBD1 as D (5 bases). The germline gives CDR1 SGHRS, CDR2 YFSETQ. CDR3 length: 14 amino acids. V lost 0 bases and J lost 2, with 9 bases in between. The CDR3 sequence is CASSLEATAYEQYF. The CDR3, as DNA: TGCGCCAGCAGCTTGGAGGCGACAGCCTACGAGCAGTACTTC.

There are a few counts of this clonotype. CDR3 sequence: CASSRSGIRYEQYF. The CDR3, as DNA: TGTGCCAGCAGCCGATCCGGCATACGCTACGAGCAGTACTTC. The V call is TRBV7-9, the J call TRBJ2-7; D not resolved. This CDR3 has 14 residues. Germline V lookup: CDR1 SEHNR, CDR2 FQNEAQ (reference sequence). V lost 5 bases to trimming and J lost 3 bases, with 14 bases between them.